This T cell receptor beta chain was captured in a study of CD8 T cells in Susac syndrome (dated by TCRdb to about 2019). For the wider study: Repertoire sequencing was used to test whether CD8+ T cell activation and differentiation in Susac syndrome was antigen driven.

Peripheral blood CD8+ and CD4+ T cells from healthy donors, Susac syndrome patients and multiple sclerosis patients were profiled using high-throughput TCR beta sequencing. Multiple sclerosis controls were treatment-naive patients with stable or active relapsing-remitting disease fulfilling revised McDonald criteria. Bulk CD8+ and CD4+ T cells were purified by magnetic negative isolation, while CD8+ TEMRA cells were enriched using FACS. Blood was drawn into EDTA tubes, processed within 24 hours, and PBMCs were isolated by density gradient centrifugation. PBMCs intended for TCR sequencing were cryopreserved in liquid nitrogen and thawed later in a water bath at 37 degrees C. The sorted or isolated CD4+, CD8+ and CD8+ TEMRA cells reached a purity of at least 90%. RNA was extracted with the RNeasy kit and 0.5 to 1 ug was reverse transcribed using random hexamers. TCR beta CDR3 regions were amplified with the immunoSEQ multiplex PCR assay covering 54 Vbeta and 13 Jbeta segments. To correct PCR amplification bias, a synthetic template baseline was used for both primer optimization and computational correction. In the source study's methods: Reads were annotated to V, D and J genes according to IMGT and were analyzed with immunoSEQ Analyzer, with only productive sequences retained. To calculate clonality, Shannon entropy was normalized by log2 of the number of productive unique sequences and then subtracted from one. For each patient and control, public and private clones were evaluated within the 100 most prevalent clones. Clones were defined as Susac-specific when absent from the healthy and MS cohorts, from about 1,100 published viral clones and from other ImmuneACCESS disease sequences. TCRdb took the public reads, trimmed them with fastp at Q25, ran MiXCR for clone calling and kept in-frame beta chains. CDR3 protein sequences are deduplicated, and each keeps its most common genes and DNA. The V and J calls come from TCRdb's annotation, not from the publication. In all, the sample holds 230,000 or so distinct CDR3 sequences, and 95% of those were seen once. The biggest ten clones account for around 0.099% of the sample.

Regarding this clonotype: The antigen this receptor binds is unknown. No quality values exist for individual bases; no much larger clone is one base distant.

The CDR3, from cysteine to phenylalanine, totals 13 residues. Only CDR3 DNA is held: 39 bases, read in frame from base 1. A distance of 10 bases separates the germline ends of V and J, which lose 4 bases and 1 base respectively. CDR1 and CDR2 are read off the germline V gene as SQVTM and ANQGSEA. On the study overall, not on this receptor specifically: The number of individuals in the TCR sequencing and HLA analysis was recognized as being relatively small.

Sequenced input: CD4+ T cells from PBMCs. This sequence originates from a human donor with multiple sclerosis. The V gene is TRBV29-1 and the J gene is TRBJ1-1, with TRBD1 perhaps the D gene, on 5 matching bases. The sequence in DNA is TGCAGCGTTGGGGGCCGGGCGAACACTGAAGCTTTCTTT. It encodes CSVGGRANTEAFF.